The 24 T cell receptor beta chains reported below all come from one sample, sequenced in a study of blood T cell repertoires in COVID-19. Produced via immunoSEQ multiplex PCR; TCRdb's table is partial and in-frame only. Counted here are roughly 250,000 clones, around nine tenths occurring once; the ten biggest clones make up about 1.5%. The sample consisted of PBMCs or T cells enriched from blood (not recorded which). These receptors were obtained from a woman in her forties or fifties who had recovered from COVID-19.

The chain joins TRBV4-2 to TRBJ1-5, with 9 bases lining up with TRBD1. There are 15 residues in the CDR3. The V and J ends lost 6 bases and 3 bases, in that order; junction bases with no gene match: 6. The germline gives CDR1 LGHNA, CDR2 YNFKEQ. The CDR3 reads CASSLRTGVNQPQHF. The CDR3 bases are TGTGCCAGCAGTCTCCGGACAGGGGTCAATCAGCCCCAGCATTTT.

V is TRBV23-1 and J is TRBJ2-7; no clear D gene. TRBV23-1 is an ORF, and what it does is uncertain. V was shortened by 4 bases and J by 0 bases, with 13 bases between the two germline ends. This CDR3 comprises 15 residues. CDR3 protein: CASSPKTESSYEQYF. CDR3 nucleotides: TGCGCCAGCAGTCCGAAGACGGAGAGCTCCTACGAGCAGTACTTC.

V is TRBV13 and J is TRBJ2-1; a possible D gene is TRBD2 (5 bases). V was pared by 4 bases and J by 5 bases, with 12 bases between. Germline CDR1 and CDR2: PRHDT and FYEKMQ (reference sequence). CDR3 length: 14 amino acids. The CDR3 is CASSSAGFNNEQFF. CDR3 nucleotide sequence: TGTGCCAGCAGCTCGGCGGGCTTTAACAATGAGCAGTTCTTC.

This chain links TRBV19 with TRBJ2-3, with a weak D call TRBD2 (5 bases). The CDR3 consists of 16 residues. Trimming pared 0 bases from V and 2 bases from J, leaving 12 bases between. Germline V gene data show CDR1 as LNHDA and CDR2 as SQIVND (reference sequence). CDR3 nucleotide sequence: TGTGCCAGTAGTATAGATCTGGGGAGTCTCACAGATACGCAGTATTTT. It translates to CASSIDLGSLTDTQYF.

The chain links TRBV5-1 to TRBJ1-1; D unclear. The V gene lost 0 bases and the J gene lost 2 bases, with 8 bases spanning the gap. The germline V gene has CDR1 SGHRS and CDR2 YFSETQ. This CDR3 has 14 residues. In DNA, the CDR3 is TGCGCCAGCAGCTTGGGTAGTCACAACACTGAAGCTTTCTTT. Translating it yields CASSLGSHNTEAFF.

The CDR3 nucleotides are TGTGCTAGTGGTTTAGCAGGGACAGATCCCACAGATACGCAGTATTTT. Protein product: CASGLAGTDPTDTQYF. The genes are TRBV12-5 and TRBJ2-3, with 7 bases matching TRBD1. The CDR3 extends over 16 amino acids. V trimming: 3 bases; J trimming: 2 bases; junction bases outside the gene matches: 8. Germline values: CDR1 LGHNT, CDR2 FRNRAP.

The chain combines TRBV18 with TRBJ1-2; no reliable D call. This CDR3 is built from 14 residues. Deletions cut 2 bases from V and 2 bases from J, with 9 bases between. Germline V lookup: CDR1 KGHSH, CDR2 LQKENI. This chain's CDR3 is CASSPSGLNYGYTF. CDR3 in DNA: TGTGCCAGCTCACCATCGGGTCTCAACTATGGCTACACCTTC.

This chain links TRBV11-2 with TRBJ2-5, with D perhaps TRBD1 (5 bases). The CDR3 spans 14 residues. Germline CDR1 reads SGHAT; CDR2 reads FQNNGV. Between the trimmed V and J ends, which lost 1 base and 3 bases, there was a span of 9 bases. The CDR3 protein is CASSLGGSKETQYF. The CDR3 coding sequence is TGTGCCAGCAGCTTAGGGGGCTCCAAAGAGACCCAGTACTTC.

The chain carries TRBV6-5 and TRBJ1-1; tentative D call: TRBD1 (5 bases). The CDR3 totals 15 residues. The V gene lost 6 bases and the J gene lost 0 bases, with 14 bases spanning the gap. CDR1 and CDR2 (germline): MNHEY, SVGAGI. The CDR3, as DNA: TGTGCCAGCAGAAAACGACAGATCGTGAACACTGAAGCTTTCTTT. This encodes CASRKRQIVNTEAFF.

This chain uses TRBV6-5 with TRBJ2-1; TRBD2 aligns across 7 bases. The J segment lost 3 bases and the V segment lost 7 bases, leaving 6 bases of the junction unmatched. CDR3 length equals 14 residues. Germline V CDR1 and CDR2: MNHEY, SVGAGI. The chain's CDR3 is CASKLAPIYNEQFF. The CDR3 DNA reads TGTGCCAGCAAACTAGCGCCAATCTACAATGAGCAGTTCTTC.

This clone came up once. This rearrangement joins TRBV28 to TRBJ2-7; 10 bases agree with TRBD1. The germline gives CDR1 MDHEN, CDR2 SYDVKM. There are 16 residues in the CDR3. Trimming at V came to 6 bases and at J to 4 bases, leaving 12 bases not matched to a gene. The CDR3 reads CASSPPWGQGSYEQYF. CDR3 coding DNA: TGTGCCAGCAGCCCACCGTGGGGACAGGGGTCTTACGAGCAGTACTTC.

The chain recombines TRBV28 with TRBJ1-4, with TRBD1 identical over 11 bases. J lost 4 bases, V lost 6 bases, and 7 bases had no gene match. The germline gives CDR1 MDHEN, CDR2 SYDVKM. The CDR3 loop spans 16 amino acids. The CDR3 spells CASSVDRGPSNEKLFF. The CDR3 coding sequence is TGTGCCAGCAGCGTGGACAGGGGGCCTAGTAATGAAAAACTGTTTTTT. Full variable domain (missing parts from reference TRBV28 and TRBJ1-4): DVKVTQSSRYLVKRTGEKVFLECVQDMDHENMFWYRQDPGLGLRLIYFSYDVKMKEKGDIPEGYSVSREKKERFSLILESASTNQTSMYLCASSVDRGPSNEKLFFGSGTQLSVL.

The genes are TRBV21-1 and TRBJ2-3; TRBD2, as called in the table, went unchecked against the DNA. TRBV21-1 is a recognized pseudogene. CDR3 length: 16 residues. The CDR3 nucleotides read TGTGCCAGCAGCAAAGGAAGACTAGCGGGAGTAGATACGCAGTATTTT. Translating gives CASSKGRLAGVDTQYF.

V gene TRBV18 combines with J gene TRBJ2-7, with 11 bases fitting TRBD2. The germline gives CDR1 KGHSH, CDR2 LQKENI. J was trimmed by 4 bases and V by 4 bases; bases with no gene match: 9. The CDR3 has 16 residues. The CDR3 is CASSRGSTSGSYEQYF. The CDR3 nucleotides read TGTGCCAGCTCACGAGGTTCCACTAGCGGGAGTTACGAGCAGTACTTC. The whole variable domain, remainder taken from reference TRBV18 and TRBJ2-7, is NAGVMQNPRHLVRRRGQEARLRCSPMKGHSHVYWYRQLPEEGLKFMVYLQKENIIDESGMPKERFSAEFPKEGPSILRIQQVVRGDSAAYFCASSRGSTSGSYEQYFGPGTRLTVT.

This chain joins TRBV28 and TRBJ1-6, with 9 bases lining up with TRBD1. The germline gives CDR1 MDHEN, CDR2 SYDVKM. Trimming took 8 bases from V and 7 from J; bases not matched to a gene: 12. CDR3 length: 16 amino acids. The CDR3 sequence: CASFGLGDRENSPLHF. The CDR3 DNA follows: TGTGCCAGCTTTGGGCTCGGGGACAGGGAGAATTCACCCCTCCACTTT.

This clone has only a few counts. This sequence joins TRBV2 and TRBJ1-1; D possibly corresponds to TRBD1 (6 bases). Germline V lookup: CDR1 SNHLY, CDR2 FYNNEI. Deletions cut 4 bases from V and 5 bases from J, with 11 bases between. This CDR3 has 13 residues. CDR3 residues: CASSGQGTTEAFF. As DNA, the CDR3 is TGTGCCAGCAGTGGCCAGGGGACGACTGAAGCTTTCTTT.

This chain connects TRBV18 to TRBJ1-2; TRBD1 might be the D (6 bases). Trimming stripped 2 bases from V and 6 bases from J, with 16 bases between. CDR1 is KGHSH and CDR2 is LQKENI in the germline V gene. The CDR3 has 15 residues. The CDR3 nucleotides read TGTGCCAGCTCACCAGACAACAGGGCTATGGATGGCTACACCTTC. This gives the protein CASSPDNRAMDGYTF.

This chain joins TRBV12-3 or TRBV12-4 and TRBJ2-1; possibly TRBD1 for D (5 bases). Trimming removed 5 bases from V and 8 bases from J, with 13 bases in between. This CDR3 region has 13 residues. Written as DNA, the CDR3 is TGTGCCAGCAGTCTGAGTGGGGCCGATGAGCAGTTCTTC. Its protein is CASSLSGADEQFF.

The V call is TRBV6-5, the J call TRBJ1-1; a possible D gene is TRBD1 (5 bases). The CDR3 is 15 amino acids. V dropped 1 base and J dropped 0 bases, with 9 bases sitting between them. Germline V CDR1 and CDR2: MNHEY, SVGAGI. CDR3 in amino acids: CASSYWGTLNTEAFF. The CDR3 nucleotides read TGTGCCAGCAGTTACTGGGGGACTTTGAACACTGAAGCTTTCTTT.

The chain combines TRBV28 with TRBJ1-6; a possible D gene is TRBD1 (6 bases). Germline V CDR1 and CDR2: MDHEN, SYDVKM. Trimming stripped 4 bases from V and 5 bases from J, with 12 bases between. The CDR3 is 15 amino acids. Here the CDR3 reads CASSSATGDNSPLHF. CDR3 sequence (DNA): TGTGCCAGCAGTTCTGCGACAGGCGATAATTCACCCCTCCACTTT. The full variable domain, rest sourced from reference TRBV28 and TRBJ1-6, is DVKVTQSSRYLVKRTGEKVFLECVQDMDHENMFWYRQDPGLGLRLIYFSYDVKMKEKGDIPEGYSVSREKKERFSLILESASTNQTSMYLCASSSATGDNSPLHFGNGTRLTVT.

The chain combines TRBV19 with TRBJ2-5, with 9 bases matching TRBD2. The germline CDR1 and CDR2 sequences are LNHDA and SQIVND (reference sequence). With V trimmed by 7 bases and J by 5 bases, 8 bases remained unmatched. The CDR3 runs to 14 residues. The CDR3 coding sequence is TGTGCCAGTAAGGGGGCTAGCGGGATTGAGACCCAGTACTTC. As protein: CASKGASGIETQYF.

The DNA for the CDR3 is TGTGCCAGCAGCTTTAGCGGGAGCTACAATGAGCAGTTCTTC. Its translation is CASSFSGSYNEQFF. The chain couples TRBV5-4 to TRBJ2-1; 9 positions agree with TRBD2. This CDR3 has 14 amino acids. CDR1 and CDR2 from the germline V gene are SGHNT and YYREEE (reference sequence). V shed 2 bases and J 3 bases; nucleotides not matched to a gene: 0.

V usage is TRBV27 and J usage is TRBJ2-3, with D possibly TRBD1 on 6 matching bases. Between the trimmed V and J ends, which lost 3 bases and 2 bases, there was a span of 12 bases. The germline CDR1 and CDR2 sequences are MNHEY and SMNVEV (reference sequence). CDR3 length equals 15 residues. Here the CDR3 DNA reads TGTGCCAGCAGTTTGAGGGGGTCACTCACAGATACGCAGTATTTT. Protein product: CASSLRGSLTDTQYF.

V and J are TRBV3-1 (or the pseudogene TRBV3-2) and TRBJ2-1, with TRBD2 identical over 14 bases. Germline V lookup: CDR1 LGHDT, CDR2 YNNKEL (reference sequence). Unmatched junction bases numbered 5, after V lost 7 bases and J lost 0 bases. The CDR3 totals 17 residues. CDR3 sequence reads: CASTQTSGRVSYNEQFF. CDR3 nucleotide sequence: TGTGCCAGCACCCAGACTAGCGGGAGGGTCTCCTACAATGAGCAGTTCTTC.